Each of the 28 T cell receptor beta chains below was sequenced from the same sample in a study of OX40 agonist ivuxolimab in advanced cancers. TCRdb keeps only in-frame clones here, not all; method: immunoSEQ multiplex PCR. The sample shows fewer than 85,000 clones, 82% of them seen only once. The specimen was CD4+ or CD8+ T cells sorted from blood, collected in a trial of the OX40 agonist ivuxolimab. Source of these receptors: an adult with an advanced solid tumor such as melanoma, head and neck, liver or kidney cancer.

This clone has only a few counts. V and J are TRBV7-3 and TRBJ1-3; 8 bases are shared with TRBD1. After removal of 6 bases from V and 7 bases from J, the junction contained 5 bases not matched to a gene. Germline V gene lookup returns CDR1 SGHTA and CDR2 FQGTGA. There are 13 residues in the CDR3. CDR3 bases: TGTGCCAGCAGTACAGGGGGACATAACACCATATATTTT. Protein product: CASSTGGHNTIYF.

In DNA, the CDR3 is TGTGCCAGCAGTTTGGACGGGTGGGCTGAAAAACTGTTTTTT. It yields the protein CASSLDGWAEKLFF. The chain employs TRBV27 and TRBJ1-4; D is unresolved. Germline V CDR1 and CDR2: MNHEY, SMNVEV (reference sequence). The CDR3 is made up of 14 amino acids. Trimming cost V 3 bases and J 7 bases, with 12 bases left between them.

The chain employs TRBV5-1 and TRBJ1-1, with D unclear. V was clipped by 7 bases and J by 0 bases, with 16 bases between them. The germline gives CDR1 SGHRS, CDR2 YFSETQ. The CDR3 totals 15 residues. The CDR3 region has the DNA TGCGCCAGCGGCCTGACACCAAATATGAACACTGAAGCTTTCTTT. Translation gives CASGLTPNMNTEAFF.

V usage is TRBV6-5 and J usage is TRBJ2-2; D perhaps matches TRBD1 (6 bases). The CDR3 is 15 amino acids. V dropped 6 bases and J dropped 7 bases, with 18 bases sitting between them. Per the germline V gene, CDR1 is MNHEY and CDR2 is SVGAGI. The CDR3 sequence: CASSRQEFVGGELFF. The CDR3 region has the DNA TGTGCCAGCAGCCGACAGGAGTTTGTCGGCGGGGAGCTGTTTTTT.

V and J are TRBV2 and TRBJ2-2; D possibly uses TRBD1 or TRBD2 (6 bases each). V was clipped by 7 bases and J by 4 bases, with 13 bases between them. This CDR3 region has 14 residues. Germline V gene sequence: CDR1 SNHLY, CDR2 FYNNEI. This chain's CDR3 is CASTAQGGTGELFF. The CDR3 DNA follows: TGTGCCAGCACTGCACAGGGAGGCACCGGGGAGCTGTTTTTT.

The J gene is TRBJ1-5, the V gene TRBV5-8; D unclear. The CDR3 has 14 residues. Looked up from germline, CDR1 is SGHTS and CDR2 is YDEGEE. Deletions cut 3 bases from V and 3 bases from J, with 10 bases between. The CDR3 coding sequence is TGTGCCAGCAGCTCGCACACTTTCAATCAGCCCCAGCATTTT. Its protein is CASSSHTFNQPQHF.

This clone was seen once. The CDR3 sequence is CASSEISTDTQYF. In nucleotides, the CDR3 is TGTGCCAGCAGCGAAATTAGCACAGATACGCAGTATTTT. This rearrangement joins TRBV6-1 to TRBJ2-3; D call uncertain. Trimming cost V 6 bases and J 0 bases, with 7 bases left between them. This CDR3 spans 13 amino acids. Germline values: CDR1 MNHNS, CDR2 SASEGT.

This clone was detected once. The chain couples TRBV7-2 to TRBJ2-2, with 11 bases aligning to TRBD2. Unmatched junction bases numbered 4, after V lost 5 bases and J lost 2 bases. CDR1 SGHTA and CDR2 FQGNSA come from the germline V gene. This CDR3 comprises 16 residues. The CDR3 bases are TGTGCCAGCAGCACGCTAGCGGGGGGTAACACCGGGGAGCTGTTTTTT. This sequence encodes CASSTLAGGNTGELFF.

The CDR3 protein is CASSFSGGTYEQYF. As DNA, the CDR3 is TGTGCCAGCAGCTTTAGCGGGGGGACCTACGAGCAGTACTTC. The chain links TRBV11-2 to TRBJ2-7, with 10 bases that match TRBD2. CDR3 size: 14 residues. V lost 3 bases to trimming and J lost 2 bases; unmatched junction nucleotides: 1. Germline CDR1 SGHAT, CDR2 FQNNGV.

Only one count was recorded for this clone. The rearrangement links TRBV6-5 to TRBJ1-6; 7 bases align to TRBD1. The CDR3 runs to 14 residues. V shed 5 bases, J shed 8 bases, and the junction held 6 bases outside the gene matches. Germline CDR1 MNHEY, CDR2 SVGAGI. The CDR3 region has the DNA TGTGCCAGCAGTCAACAGGGGTTCGATTCACCCCTCCACTTT. This sequence encodes CASSQQGFDSPLHF.

This clone was detected once. The genes are TRBV4-1 and TRBJ1-2; D is possibly TRBD1 (5 bases). V was cut by 0 bases and J by 0 bases, with 11 bases left in between. CDR3 size: 16 residues. Germline CDR1 and CDR2: MGHRA and YSYEKL. CDR3 in amino acids: CASSQDFRVSNYGYTF. CDR3 coding DNA: TGCGCCAGCAGCCAAGACTTCAGGGTATCTAACTATGGCTACACCTTC.

The chain joins TRBV28 to TRBJ1-5; perhaps TRBD1 as D (5 bases). This CDR3 region has 13 residues. The V gene lost 8 bases and the J gene lost 2 bases, with 10 bases spanning the gap. Germline assignment: CDR1 MDHEN and CDR2 SYDVKM. CDR3 in DNA: TGTGCCAGCTGTGGGGCGGGCAATCAGCCCCAGCATTTT. Translated, it gives CASCGAGNQPQHF.

V usage is TRBV6-4 and J usage is TRBJ2-3; 8 bases match TRBD2. The CDR3 sequence is 15 residues long. Germline CDR1 is MRHNA and CDR2 is SNTAGT. After removal of 0 bases from V and 5 bases from J, the junction contained 4 bases not matched to a gene. Here the CDR3 DNA reads TGTGCCAGCAGTGACTCCGGGAGGGCCCAAGATACGCAGTATTTT. It codes for CASSDSGRAQDTQYF.

The chain carries TRBV18 and TRBJ1-1; D unclear. The length of the CDR3 is 14 residues. Trimming left V 0 bases short and J 0 bases short, with 5 bases between. Looked up from germline, CDR1 is KGHSH and CDR2 is LQKENI. This CDR3 reads CASSPPAVNTEAFF. CDR3 sequence (DNA): TGTGCCAGCTCACCACCGGCCGTGAACACTGAAGCTTTCTTT.

The chain recombines TRBV7-2 with TRBJ1-6; 8 bases align to TRBD1. The V segment lost 5 bases and the J segment 7 bases; nucleotides outside the gene matches: 7. This CDR3 has 15 amino acids. The germline V gene encodes CDR1 SGHTA and CDR2 FQGNSA. CDR3: CASSPGSGGNSPLHF. CDR3 bases: TGTGCCAGCAGCCCAGGGTCAGGGGGCAATTCACCCCTCCACTTT.

This clone came up once. The J gene is TRBJ2-7, the V gene TRBV27; either TRBD1 or TRBD2 may supply D (6 bases each). This CDR3 is 16 amino acids long. The ends were cut back, 3 bases at V and 0 bases at J, with 15 bases in the middle. CDR1 is MNHEY, CDR2 SMNVEV, per germline (reference sequence). Here the CDR3 reads CASSFGIGGLSYEQYF. The CDR3 region has the DNA TGTGCCAGCAGTTTTGGTATAGGGGGGCTCTCCTACGAGCAGTACTTC.

This clone was seen more than once but under ten times. The rearrangement joins TRBV4-2 to TRBJ2-4; 8 bases match TRBD1. J gave up 8 bases and V 0 bases, and 12 bases lay outside the gene matches. In germline, CDR1 is LGHNA, CDR2 YNFKEQ. CDR3 size: 17 residues. The CDR3 DNA is TGTGCCAGCAGCCAAGATAAACAGGGGGATTTTCGGCACATTCAGTACTTC. This gives the protein CASSQDKQGDFRHIQYF.

The V call is TRBV7-2, the J call TRBJ1-4; D is uncertain. The germline V gene has CDR1 SGHTA and CDR2 FQGNSA. The V end lost 8 bases, the J end lost 5 bases, and 6 bases lay between the germline ends. The CDR3 totals 11 residues. This chain's CDR3 is CASGKNEKLFF. The CDR3 bases are TGTGCCAGCGGTAAAAATGAAAAACTGTTTTTT.

This chain connects TRBV10-3 to TRBJ2-1; TRBD1 or TRBD2 may be the D gene (5 bases each). The CDR3 loop spans 16 amino acids. Between the trimmed V and J ends, which lost 0 bases and 0 bases, there was a span of 9 bases. Germline values: CDR1 ENHRY, CDR2 SYGVKD. The CDR3 loop is CAISESWGNSYNEQFF. CDR3 DNA sequence: TGTGCCATCAGTGAGTCCTGGGGGAACTCCTACAATGAGCAGTTCTTC.

The chain joins TRBV18 to TRBJ2-6; D gene uncertain. CDR1 and CDR2 (germline): KGHSH, LQKENI. CDR3 length: 15 residues. Trimming removed 1 base at V and 4 bases at J, with 8 bases between. The CDR3 protein is CASSPLAVGANVLTF. The CDR3 DNA reads TGTGCCAGCTCACCACTAGCAGTCGGGGCCAACGTCCTGACTTTC.

This clone showed up just a few times. The chain uses TRBV25-1 and TRBJ1-6; D not resolved. The CDR3 consists of 15 residues. The germline V and J ends were trimmed by 6 bases and 3 bases, with 12 bases remaining between them. Germline assignment: CDR1 MGHDK and CDR2 SYGVNS. CDR3: CASSDPRIYNSPLHF. The CDR3 bases are TGTGCCAGCAGCGACCCACGGATCTATAATTCACCCCTCCACTTT. The full variable domain, its missing parts supplied by reference TRBV25-1 and TRBJ1-6, is EADIYQTPRYLVIGTGKKITLECSQTMGHDKMYWYQQDPGMELHLIHYSYGVNSTEKGDLSSESTVSRIRTEHFPLTLESARPSHTSQYLCASSDPRIYNSPLHFGNGTRLTVT.

This chain uses TRBV5-4 with TRBJ1-5, with unresolved D. Germline loops: CDR1 SGHNT, CDR2 YYREEE (reference sequence). Trimming left V 0 bases short and J 3 bases short, with 1 base between. This CDR3 is built from 12 residues. The CDR3: CASSLDNQPQHF. The CDR3 region has the DNA TGTGCCAGCAGCTTGGACAATCAGCCCCAGCATTTT.

In its sample, this clone was seen once. The CDR3, as DNA: TGCGCCAGCCACCGGGACGGAACGAACACTGAAGCTTTCTTT. Its translation: CASHRDGTNTEAFF. The V call is TRBV10-2, the J call TRBJ1-1; tentatively, D is TRBD1 (5 bases). V lost 8 bases and J 1 base, leaving 14 bases between the germline ends. This CDR3 spans 14 amino acids. Per germline, CDR1 WSHSY and CDR2 SAAADI.

The chain recombines TRBV28 with TRBJ1-5; D is uncertain. The germline V gene has CDR1 MDHEN and CDR2 SYDVKM. The V end was cut by 3 bases, the J end by 5 bases, with 14 bases between. The CDR3 loop spans 15 amino acids. The CDR3 DNA reads as TGTGCCAGCAGTTTTTCAAGTAGGGAACATCAGCCCCAGCATTTT. This translates into CASSFSSREHQPQHF.

The chain joins TRBV6-1 to TRBJ2-5; tentatively, D is TRBD1 (5 bases). CDR1 and CDR2 from the germline V gene are MNHNS and SASEGT. V was pared by 8 bases and J by 5 bases, with 21 bases between. The CDR3 runs to 15 residues. This CDR3 reads CASFPRATVPETQYF. As DNA, the CDR3 is TGTGCCAGCTTTCCCAGGGCAACCGTACCGGAGACCCAGTACTTC.

This clone turned up a few times. The chain uses TRBV10-3 and TRBJ2-3; D perhaps matches TRBD1 (6 bases). The CDR3 runs to 13 residues. Germline V lookup: CDR1 ENHRY, CDR2 SYGVKD. Trimming pared 5 bases from V and 4 bases from J, leaving 10 bases between. DNA of the CDR3: TGTGCCATCAGTCGGGACATCTCAGATACGCAGTATTTT. As protein: CAISRDISDTQYF.

This chain uses TRBV28 with TRBJ1-2; no reliable D call. The CDR3 loop spans 14 amino acids. Per germline, CDR1 MDHEN and CDR2 SYDVKM. The V gene lost 7 bases and the J gene lost 8 bases, with 20 bases spanning the gap. The CDR3, as DNA: TGTGCCAGCACCCAGATCGACTCTCCCCCCGGCTACACCTTC. Translating it yields CASTQIDSPPGYTF.

V gene TRBV5-1 combines with J gene TRBJ1-4, with 7 nucleotides matching TRBD1. The CDR3 has 14 amino acids. Trimming took 0 bases from V and 7 from J; bases not matched to a gene: 3. The germline V gene encodes CDR1 SGHRS and CDR2 YFSETQ. CDR3 protein: CASSLGGTAEKLFF. The CDR3 region has the DNA TGCGCCAGCAGCTTGGGGGGGACAGCTGAAAAACTGTTTTTT.